This TCR beta chain was identified during a study of cytomegalovirus exposure and HLA in healthy donors. Using immunoSEQ multiplex PCR, the repertoire was profiled, and TCRdb retains in-frame clones only, with some absent. The table shows about 160,000 clones, with approximately 87% occurring only once. This CDR3 has 13 amino acids. This TCR came from a woman under 40 in good health and CMV-seronegative. The J gene is TRBJ2-7, the V gene TRBV12-1; the table's TRBD1 call for D was not verified on the DNA. TRBV12-1 is shown as a pseudogene. Material for sequencing was PBMCs. The CDR3 region is CASSWDSSYEQYF. CDR3 coding DNA: TGTGCCAGCAGCTGGGACAGCTCCTACGAGCAGTACTTC.